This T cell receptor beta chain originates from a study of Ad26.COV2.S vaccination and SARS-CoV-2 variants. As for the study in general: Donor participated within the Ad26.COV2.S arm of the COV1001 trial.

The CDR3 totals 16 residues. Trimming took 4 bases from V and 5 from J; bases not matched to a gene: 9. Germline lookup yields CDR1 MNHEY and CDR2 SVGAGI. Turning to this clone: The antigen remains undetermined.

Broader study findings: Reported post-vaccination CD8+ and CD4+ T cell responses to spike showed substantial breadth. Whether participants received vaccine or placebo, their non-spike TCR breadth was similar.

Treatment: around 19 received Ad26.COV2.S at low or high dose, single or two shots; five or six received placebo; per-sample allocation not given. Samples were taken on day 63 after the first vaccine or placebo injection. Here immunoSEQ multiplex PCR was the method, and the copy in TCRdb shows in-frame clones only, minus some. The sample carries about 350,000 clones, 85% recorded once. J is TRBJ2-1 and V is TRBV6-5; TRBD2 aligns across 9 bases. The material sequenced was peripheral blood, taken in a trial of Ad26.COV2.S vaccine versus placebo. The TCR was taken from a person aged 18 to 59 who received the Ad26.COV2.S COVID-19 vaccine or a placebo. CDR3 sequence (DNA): TGTGCCAGCAGTTCCCTCAGCGGGGGGCCGAACAATGAGCAGTTCTTC. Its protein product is CASSSLSGGPNNEQFF.